Presented here are 24 T cell receptor beta chains from one specimen sequenced in a study of blood T cell repertoires in COVID-19. Sequenced by immunoSEQ multiplex PCR; TCRdb stores in-frame clones only, minus some. The sample lists 260,000 or so clones, roughly 76% seen once, with around 7.5% in the top ten. Sequenced sample: peripheral blood. The receptor set was obtained from a woman older than 75 with COVID-19, enrolled during active disease.

This chain's CDR3 is CASSLTANTEAFF. The CDR3, as DNA: TGTGCCAGCAGTTTAACTGCGAACACTGAAGCTTTCTTT. The J gene is TRBJ1-1, the V gene TRBV12-3 or TRBV12-4; D remains ambiguous. The CDR3 is made up of 13 amino acids. With 2 bases removed from V and 1 base from J, the gap between germline ends came to 5 bases.

V gene TRBV5-6 combines with J gene TRBJ2-7; D is perhaps TRBD2 (6 bases). Germline-derived CDR1 and CDR2 are SGHDT and YYEEEE. V lost 4 bases and J 1 base, leaving 9 bases between the germline ends. The CDR3 consists of 13 residues. The CDR3 bases are TGTGCCAGCAGCCTAGCGCAGTCCTACGAGCAGTACTTC. Amino acids: CASSLAQSYEQYF. Variable domain in full (rest from reference TRBV5-6 and TRBJ2-7): DAGVTQSPTHLIKTRGQQVTLRCSPKSGHDTVSWYQQALGQGPQFIFQYYEEEERQRGNFPDRFSGHQFPNYSSELNVNALLLGDSALYLCASSLAQSYEQYFGPGTRLTVT.

The chain recombines TRBV29-1 with TRBJ1-4; tentatively, D is TRBD1 (5 bases). In germline, CDR1 is SQVTM, CDR2 ANQGSEA. V gave up 4 bases and J gave up 8 bases, with 11 bases separating them. The CDR3 sequence is 12 residues long. The CDR3 nucleotides read TGCAGCGTTGCCAGGGTAGGCGAAAAACTGTTTTTT. Its protein is CSVARVGEKLFF.

The chain employs TRBV28 and TRBJ1-2; 7 bases are shared with TRBD1. Germline trimming cut 7 bases from V and 5 bases from J; bases unmatched to any gene: 13. The CDR3 extends over 15 amino acids. Germline-derived CDR1 and CDR2 are MDHEN and SYDVKM. CDR3 DNA: TGTGCCAGCACCAGACAGGGTGCCCTCGGGTATGGCTACACCTTC. Protein: CASTRQGALGYGYTF.

V and J are TRBV30 and TRBJ2-2; D possibly corresponds to TRBD1 (6 bases). V dropped 6 bases and J dropped 0 bases, with 11 bases sitting between them. Germline loops: CDR1 GTSNPN, CDR2 SVGIG (reference sequence). There are 14 residues in the CDR3. CDR3 in amino acids: CACPGQSNTGELFF. The CDR3 coding sequence is TGTGCCTGTCCGGGACAATCGAACACCGGGGAGCTGTTTTTT.

This clone came up a few times. The chain carries TRBV6-5 and TRBJ1-1; 8 bases map to TRBD1. With V trimmed by 6 bases and J by 1 base, 4 bases remained unmatched. In germline, CDR1 is MNHEY, CDR2 SVGAGI. The CDR3 consists of 14 residues. CDR3 coding DNA: TGTGCCAGCAGGGGACAGGAAAAGAACACTGAAGCTTTCTTT. As protein: CASRGQEKNTEAFF.

Sample share makes this clone medium-sized. V usage is TRBV7-2 and J usage is TRBJ2-1; no definite D call. The V gene's germline CDR1 is SGHTA and CDR2 FQGNSA. This CDR3 is 15 amino acids long. V lost 1 base and J 2 bases, leaving 9 bases between the germline ends. As DNA, the CDR3 is TGTGCCAGCAGCTTAGGAGGTTTGGCCTACAATGAGCAGTTCTTC. Encoded protein: CASSLGGLAYNEQFF.

The rearrangement joins TRBV19 to TRBJ2-3; TRBD1 matches 8 bases. The CDR3 runs 16 residues. From germline, CDR1 is LNHDA and CDR2 SQIVND (reference sequence). The V and J ends lost 3 bases and 3 bases, in that order; junction bases with no gene match: 8. The CDR3 is CASSMSRTGLTDTQYF. DNA for the CDR3: TGTGCCAGTAGTATGTCCCGGACAGGGCTGACAGATACGCAGTATTTT. Using reference TRBV19 and TRBJ2-3 for the parts outside the CDR3, the full variable domain is DGGITQSPKYLFRKEGQNVTLSCEQNLNHDAMYWYRQDPGQGLRLIYYSQIVNDFQKGDIAEGYSVSREKKESFPLTVTSAQKNPTAFYLCASSMSRTGLTDTQYFGPGTRLTVL.

The genes are TRBV5-5 and TRBJ2-5; D is ambiguous. CDR1 is SGHKS, CDR2 YYEKEE, per germline (reference sequence). The CDR3 extends over 14 amino acids. V was pared by 1 base and J by 2 bases, with 9 bases between. CDR3 bases: TGTGCCAGCAGCTTGAGAGCCGGTCAAGAGACCCAGTACTTC. It codes for CASSLRAGQETQYF.

The rearrangement links TRBV4-1 to TRBJ2-1; 8 bases are a match to TRBD2. Per the germline V gene, CDR1 is MGHRA and CDR2 is YSYEKL. V was pared by 3 bases and J by 8 bases, with 9 bases of the junction left unmatched. CDR3 size: 15 residues. CDR3 in amino acids: CASSHILGTRDEQFF. In nucleotides, the CDR3 is TGCGCCAGCAGCCACATACTCGGGACTAGGGATGAGCAGTTCTTC.

The rearrangement uses TRBV3-1 (or the pseudogene TRBV3-2) and TRBJ2-1; D unresolved. V lost 1 base, J lost 0 bases, and 10 bases lay in between. The CDR3 contains 16 residues. Germline V gives CDR1 LGHDT, CDR2 YNNKEL (reference sequence). The CDR3 protein is CASSQVKPSSYNEQFF. The CDR3, as DNA: TGTGCCAGCAGCCAAGTAAAACCCAGCTCCTACAATGAGCAGTTCTTC.

The chain has TRBV28 and TRBJ1-6, with D uncertain. Trimming took 6 bases from V and 1 from J, leaving 13 bases between them. Looked up from germline, CDR1 is MDHEN and CDR2 is SYDVKM. This CDR3 comprises 16 residues. CDR3 DNA: TGTGCCAGCAGGTCACAGAGGGTTTCCTATAATTCACCCCTCCACTTT. It yields the protein CASRSQRVSYNSPLHF.

The DNA of the CDR3 is TGTGCCAGCAGGGGCAGGGGAGAGAACACCGGGGAGCTGTTTTTT. Translated: CASRGRGENTGELFF. V usage is TRBV6-5 and J usage is TRBJ2-2; D is possibly TRBD1 (6 bases). This CDR3 spans 15 amino acids. V was cut by 6 bases and J by 1 base, with 12 bases left in between. Germline CDR1 MNHEY, CDR2 SVGAGI.

This chain uses TRBV6-2 or TRBV6-3 with TRBJ1-1; no definite D call. The germline CDR1 and CDR2 sequences are MNHEY and SVGEGT. CDR3 length equals 13 residues. The germline V and J ends were trimmed by 3 bases and 4 bases, with 9 bases remaining between them. The chain's CDR3 is CASSYQLGTEAFF. CDR3 in DNA: TGTGCCAGCAGTTATCAACTAGGCACTGAAGCTTTCTTT.

The J gene is TRBJ2-3, the V gene TRBV3-1 (or the pseudogene TRBV3-2); D is uncertain. The V gene lost 4 bases and the J gene lost 4 bases, with 9 bases spanning the gap. Germline CDR1 is LGHDT and CDR2 is YNNKEL (reference sequence). This CDR3 has 13 amino acids. CDR3 coding DNA: TGTGCCAGCAGCCCATTGGCACCAGATACGCAGTATTTT. Translation gives CASSPLAPDTQYF.

This rearrangement joins TRBV7-6 to TRBJ1-1; tentative D call: TRBD1 (6 bases). Germline V gives CDR1 SGHVS, CDR2 FNYEAQ. This CDR3 has 13 amino acids. Trimming stripped 2 bases from V and 4 bases from J, with 8 bases between. Here the CDR3 DNA reads TGTGCCAGCAGCTTAAGACAGGCCACTGAAGCTTTCTTT. This translates into CASSLRQATEAFF. Filled out from reference TRBV7-6 and TRBJ1-1, the complete variable domain reads GAGVSQSPRYKVTKRGQDVALRCDPISGHVSLYWYRQALGQGPEFLTYFNYEAQQDKSGLPNDRFSAERPEGSISTLTIQRTEQRDSAMYRCASSLRQATEAFFGQGTRLTVV.

The V gene is TRBV10-3, the J gene TRBJ1-1; 11 bases match TRBD1. Per the germline V gene, CDR1 is ENHRY and CDR2 is SYGVKD. V shed 6 bases, J shed 6 bases, and the junction held 6 bases outside the gene matches. The CDR3 sequence is 14 residues long. The CDR3 protein is CAISVGQGASEAFF. The CDR3 nucleotides are TGTGCCATCAGCGTAGGACAGGGGGCTTCTGAAGCTTTCTTT.

This chain joins TRBV19 and TRBJ2-1, with D possibly being TRBD1 (5 bases). The CDR3 consists of 14 residues. The germline gives CDR1 LNHDA, CDR2 SQIVND (reference sequence). Trimming removed 5 bases from V and 1 base from J, with 9 bases in between. The CDR3 DNA sequence: TGTGCCAGTAGTTCCCAGGGTTCCTACAATGAGCAGTTCTTC. This encodes CASSSQGSYNEQFF.

The chain joins TRBV19 to TRBJ2-1, with 10 bases aligning to TRBD2. Losses at the gene ends were 4 bases for V and 4 bases for J; bases not matched to a gene: 4. This CDR3 comprises 15 residues. Germline V gene sequence: CDR1 LNHDA, CDR2 SQIVND (reference sequence). CDR3 residues: CASSRRTSGYNEQFF. As DNA, the CDR3 is TGTGCCAGTAGTAGAAGGACTAGCGGATACAATGAGCAGTTCTTC.

This clone showed up just once. The V and J genes are TRBV7-2 and TRBJ2-2, with 7 bases aligning to TRBD2. The CDR3 contains 15 residues. Trimming took 4 bases from V and 0 from J; bases not matched to a gene: 2. Germline-derived CDR1 and CDR2 are SGHTA and FQGNSA. Here the CDR3 DNA reads TGTGCCAGCAGCTCGAGCGGGACGAACACCGGGGAGCTGTTTTTT. Encoded protein: CASSSSGTNTGELFF.

As concerns this clone: This sample includes further DNA sequences coding for the same CDR3. The chain joins TRBV7-2 to TRBJ2-3, with D tentatively TRBD2 (6 bases). The length of the CDR3 is 15 residues. Germline V gene data show CDR1 as SGHTA and CDR2 as FQGNSA. V was shortened by 1 base and J by 0 bases, with 8 bases between the two germline ends. The CDR3 DNA reads as TGTGCCAGCAGCTTAGACGGGGGTAGCACAGATACGCAGTATTTT. Translated, it gives CASSLDGGSTDTQYF.

The genes are TRBV5-4 and TRBJ1-2; maybe TRBD1 (6 bases). The CDR3 spans 15 residues. Germline V CDR1 and CDR2: SGHNT, YYREEE (reference sequence). V lost 4 bases, J lost 4 bases, and 17 bases lay in between. The chain's CDR3 is CASSPPDATGYGYTF. Written as DNA, the CDR3 is TGTGCCAGCAGCCCACCGGACGCGACAGGCTATGGCTACACCTTC.

The chain employs TRBV28 and TRBJ2-7, with D perhaps TRBD2 (6 bases). Trimming took off 6 bases at V and 0 bases at J, with 12 bases between the two ends. Germline V gene sequence: CDR1 MDHEN, CDR2 SYDVKM. The CDR3 has 14 amino acids. The CDR3 region has the DNA TGTGCCAGCAGGTACGGGGGTACCTCCTACGAGCAGTACTTC. It codes for CASRYGGTSYEQYF.

The chain is built from TRBV24-1 and TRBJ2-4; unclear D gene. CDR3 length: 15 amino acids. The germline V gene encodes CDR1 KGHDR and CDR2 SFDVKD. Trimming left V 2 bases short and J 0 bases short, with 7 bases between. The CDR3 nucleotides read TGTGCCACCAGTGATTCACAGCTAGCCAAAAACATTCAGTACTTC. Translating it yields CATSDSQLAKNIQYF.